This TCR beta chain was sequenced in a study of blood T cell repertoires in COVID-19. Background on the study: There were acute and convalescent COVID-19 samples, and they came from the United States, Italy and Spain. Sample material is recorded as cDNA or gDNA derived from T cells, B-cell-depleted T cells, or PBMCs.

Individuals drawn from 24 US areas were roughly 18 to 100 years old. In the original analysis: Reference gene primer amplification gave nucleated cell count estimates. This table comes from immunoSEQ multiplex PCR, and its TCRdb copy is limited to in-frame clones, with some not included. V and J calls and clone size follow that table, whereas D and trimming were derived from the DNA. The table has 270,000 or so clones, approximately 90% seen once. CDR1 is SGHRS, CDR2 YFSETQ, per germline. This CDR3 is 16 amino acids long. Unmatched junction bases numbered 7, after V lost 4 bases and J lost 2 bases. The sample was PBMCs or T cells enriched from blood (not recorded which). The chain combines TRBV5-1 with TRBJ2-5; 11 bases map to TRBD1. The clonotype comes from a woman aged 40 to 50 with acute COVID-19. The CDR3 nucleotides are TGCGCCAGCAGCGTAGCCGGGACAGGGGGTCAAGAGACCCAGTACTTC. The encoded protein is CASSVAGTGGQETQYF.